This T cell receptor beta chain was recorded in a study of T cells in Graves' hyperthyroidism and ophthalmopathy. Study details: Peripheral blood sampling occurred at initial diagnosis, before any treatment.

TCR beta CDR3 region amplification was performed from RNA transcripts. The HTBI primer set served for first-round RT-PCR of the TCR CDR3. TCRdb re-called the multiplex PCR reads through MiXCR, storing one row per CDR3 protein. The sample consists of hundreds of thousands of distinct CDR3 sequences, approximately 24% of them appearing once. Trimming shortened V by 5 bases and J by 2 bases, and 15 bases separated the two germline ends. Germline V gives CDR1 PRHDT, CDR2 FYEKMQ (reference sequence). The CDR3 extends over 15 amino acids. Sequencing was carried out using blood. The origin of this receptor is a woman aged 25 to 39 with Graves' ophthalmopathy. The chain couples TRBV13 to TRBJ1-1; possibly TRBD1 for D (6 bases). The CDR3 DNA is TGTGCCAGCAGCCACGGGAAGGGGGGAAACACTGAAGCTTTCTTT. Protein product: CASSHGKGGNTEAFF.